This TCR beta chain derives from a study of blood T cell repertoires in COVID-19. Study information: The study drew acute and convalescent COVID-19 samples from the United States, Italy and Spain. T cells, B-cell-depleted T cells, or PBMCs provided the cDNA or gDNA that served as material.

Germline CDR1 reads LGHDT; CDR2 reads YNNKEL (reference sequence). CDR3 length: 15 amino acids. V lost 4 bases to trimming and J lost 1 base; unmatched junction nucleotides: 6. In the authors' methods: Cell counts per sample came from amplifying reference gene primers. The data were produced by immunoSEQ multiplex PCR, yet TCRdb's version contains in-frame clones alone and is incomplete. The V and J calls and clone size are taken from that table; D and trimming were inferred from the DNA. The sample yields 90,000 or so clones, around 93% seen once. The sample taken for sequencing was peripheral blood. The chain has TRBV3-1 (or the pseudogene TRBV3-2) and TRBJ1-1, with TRBD1 identical over 7 bases. The TCR originated in a human donor with active COVID-19. The donor label of this sample is uncertain. CDR3 residues: CASSPGDSPNTEAFF. The CDR3 bases are TGTGCCAGCAGCCCCGGGGACAGCCCGAACACTGAAGCTTTCTTT.